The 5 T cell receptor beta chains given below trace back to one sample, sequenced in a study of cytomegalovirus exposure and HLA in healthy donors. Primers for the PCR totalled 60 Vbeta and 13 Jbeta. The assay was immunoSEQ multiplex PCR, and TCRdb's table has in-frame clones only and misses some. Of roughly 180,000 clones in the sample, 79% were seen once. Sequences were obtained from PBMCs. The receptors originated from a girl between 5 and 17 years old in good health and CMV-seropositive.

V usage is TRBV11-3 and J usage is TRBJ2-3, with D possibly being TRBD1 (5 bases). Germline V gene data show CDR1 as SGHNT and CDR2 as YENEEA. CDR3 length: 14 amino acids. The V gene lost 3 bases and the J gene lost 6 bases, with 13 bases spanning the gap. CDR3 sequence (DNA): TGTGCCAGCAGCTTCTCTGGGGCCCACGATACGCAGTATTTT. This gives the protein CASSFSGAHDTQYF.

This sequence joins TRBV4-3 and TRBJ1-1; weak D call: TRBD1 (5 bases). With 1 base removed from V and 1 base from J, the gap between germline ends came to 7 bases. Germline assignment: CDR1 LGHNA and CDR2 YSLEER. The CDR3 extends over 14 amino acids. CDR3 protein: CASSQGGSNTEAFF. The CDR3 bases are TGCGCCAGCAGCCAAGGGGGCTCGAACACTGAAGCTTTCTTT.

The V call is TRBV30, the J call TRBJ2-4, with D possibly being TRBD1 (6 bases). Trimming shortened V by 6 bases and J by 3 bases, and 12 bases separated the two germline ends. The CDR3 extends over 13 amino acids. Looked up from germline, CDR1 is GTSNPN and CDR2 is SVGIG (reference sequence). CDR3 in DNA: TGTGCCTGTTCAGGGGAAGTCAAAAACATTCAGTACTTC. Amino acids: CACSGEVKNIQYF.

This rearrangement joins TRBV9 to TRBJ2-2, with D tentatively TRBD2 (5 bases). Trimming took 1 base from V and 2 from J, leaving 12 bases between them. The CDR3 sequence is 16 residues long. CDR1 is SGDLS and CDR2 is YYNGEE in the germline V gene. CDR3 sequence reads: CASSVTPGKNTGELFF. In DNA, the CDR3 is TGTGCCAGCAGCGTAACGCCCGGGAAAAACACCGGGGAGCTGTTTTTT.

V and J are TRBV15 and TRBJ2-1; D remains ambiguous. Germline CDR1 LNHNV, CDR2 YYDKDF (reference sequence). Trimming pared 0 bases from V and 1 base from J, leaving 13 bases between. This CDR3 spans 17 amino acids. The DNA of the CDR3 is TGTGCCACCAGCAGAGACTCCTCAGGTTCTTCCTACAATGAGCAGTTCTTC. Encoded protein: CATSRDSSGSSYNEQFF.